The clone carrying this T cell receptor beta chain was recorded many times. The antigen is unknown. This CDR3 spans 11 amino acids. Trimming pared 3 bases from V and 5 bases from J, leaving 6 bases between. Per germline, CDR1 DFQATT and CDR2 SNEGSKA (reference sequence). The data stem from a study of glioma-infiltrating T cells. Across the study: WHO grade II oligodendrogliomas or astrocytomas, plus non-recurrent WHO grade IV glioblastomas, were sampled. Study findings and constraints: Above-expected tissue-blood divergence occurred in all gliomas, most in low-grade ones. Tissue and blood shared very few CDR3 sequences. A blood CDR3 motif signature was depleted in highly divergent patients.

The iRepertoire nested amplicon-rescue multiplex PCR amplified TCR alpha and beta CDR3s from RNA. TCRdb redid the calling of the multiplex PCR reads with MiXCR, one entry per CDR3 protein. The sample holds more than 350,000 distinct CDR3 sequences, around 45% seen once. Sequences were obtained from glioma tissue, nonneoplastic brain tissue, or PBMCs (not recorded which). The sequence was obtained from a human donor with low-grade glioma or glioblastoma, undergoing nonglioma brain surgery, or in good health (not recorded which). This sequence joins TRBV20-1 and TRBJ2-3; D uncertain. The CDR3 protein is CSASYVDTQYF. Here the CDR3 DNA reads TGCAGTGCTAGTTATGTAGATACGCAGTATTTT.